This TCR beta chain was sequenced during a study of T cell responses to AZD1222 COVID-19 vaccine (dated by TCRdb to the early 2020s). Some background on the complete study: Because spike-specific TCR depth and breadth did not differ between the two schedules, AZD1222 recipients who got a second dose at roughly 4 weeks were pooled with those who got a second dose at roughly 12 weeks. TCR sequencing was performed for over 230 trial participants, of whom roughly 200 were given two doses of AZD1222 and approximately 25 were given two doses of MenACWY control vaccine. Enrollment into the trials was organized by age into subgroups of 18-55, 56-69 and 70-plus years, and those subgroups contained around 150, 28 and 57 TCR-sequenced participants, respectively.

The CDR3 regions of human TCRbeta chains were subjected to immunosequencing. In the paper's pipeline: Repertoire TCRs were checked for matches against a reference library of SARS-CoV-2-specific TCRs that had been generated using the MIRA antigen-specificity platform. Breadth was defined as the fraction of unique TCRs that were SARS-CoV-2-associated, and depth was defined as the fraction of total T cells that were SARS-CoV-2-associated. Using the MIRA data, each spike-specific TCR was assigned both to the spike region to which the TCR was reactive and to a CD4 or CD8 class. Log10-transformed breadth and depth values were compared by one-way ANOVA with Sidak's multiple comparisons tests. The table comes from immuneACCESS by way of TCRdb, which keeps in-frame sequences with V and J called. Part of the clones is missing from these tables; in studies checked, under half for an unresolved V gene and the rest for unknown reasons. V, J and clone size are taken as reported in that table, and D and trimming were inferred from the DNA itself. This sample gives about 150,000 clones in total; 90% of them show up just once. The leading ten clones occupy approximately 1.8% of the sample.

In light of the paper, this sample's time point label describes: baseline before first vaccination. Vaccinee samples were obtained from the UK trials COV001 and COV002, which included a single-blind randomized controlled phase 2/3 trial of AZD1222 (ChAdOx1 nCoV-19) in healthy adults. For TCRbeta chain sequencing, PBMC samples were collected from trial participants at day 0 and at day 28 after the second dose. The CDR3 contains 15 residues, cysteine and phenylalanine counted. The entry retains the CDR3 DNA only, 45 bases that are in frame from base 1. The germline V and J ends show losses of 1 base and 3 bases respectively, and no gene match explains 3 bases of the junction. CDR1 LGHDT and CDR2 YNNKEL are derived from the germline V gene (reference sequence). A word on this clone: It lacks a known antigen. No base quality values were provided; no much bigger clone lies one nucleotide off.

Broad study findings and their caveats: Reportedly, close to half of the unique spike-specific TCRs recognized epitopes lying outside the regions that are mutated in the B.1.351 and B.1.1.7 variants. Participants were mostly white British and included more females than males, and it was suggested by the authors that clonal diversity may have been underestimated. The 56-69-year group was small, and its depth increase did not reach significance, likely because of low power. Because no day 14 peak-response samples were available, the repertoires could be characterized only after the peak T cell response. After two AZD1222 doses, both the breadth and the depth of spike-specific TCRs were significantly higher than at day 0 and than in MenACWY recipients. Vaccine-associated CD4 TCRs spanned the whole spike protein, with dominant responses in regions 160-218 and 743-854. Conclusions about previously exposed vaccinees are limited, since just 6 or 7 AZD1222 recipients were seropositive for SARS-CoV-2 at baseline.

The chain is encoded by TRBV3-1 (or the pseudogene TRBV3-2) joined to TRBJ2-5; the junction holds 9 bases that match TRBD2. The sequence was collected from an adult in good health. Sample: peripheral blood, taken on day 0 of AZD1222 vaccination. The DNA sequence is given as TGTGCCAGCAGCCAAGCAATAGCGGGGGAAGAGACCCAGTACTTC. Translated, this gives CASSQAIAGEETQYF.